This TCR beta chain is from a study of blood T cell repertoires in COVID-19. J gave up 6 bases and V 4 bases, and 3 bases lay outside the gene matches. CDR3 length: 15 residues. The V gene's germline CDR1 is SNHLY and CDR2 FYNNEI. The data were produced by immunoSEQ multiplex PCR, yet TCRdb's version contains in-frame clones alone and is incomplete. This sample has fewer than 300,000 clones, with 70% to 80% found just once. This clone has a single count. The sequencing sample was made of peripheral blood. The genes are TRBV2 and TRBJ2-2, with 12 bases lining up with TRBD2. The TCR originated in a woman of 80 years or more with acute or convalescent COVID-19. CDR3 sequence (DNA): TGTGCCAGCAGTGTGACTAGCGGGAGATCCGGGGAGCTGTTTTTT. The encoded protein is CASSVTSGRSGELFF.